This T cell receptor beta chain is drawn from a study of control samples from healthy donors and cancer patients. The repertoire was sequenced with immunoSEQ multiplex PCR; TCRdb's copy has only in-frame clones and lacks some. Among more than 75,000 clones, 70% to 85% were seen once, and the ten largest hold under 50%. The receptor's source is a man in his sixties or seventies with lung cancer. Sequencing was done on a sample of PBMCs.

The CDR3 reads CASRPSGVRDNQPQHF. The CDR3 nucleotides are TGTGCCAGTAGACCGAGCGGGGTACGAGACAATCAGCCCCAGCATTTT. This chain links TRBV19 with TRBJ1-5; D unclear. The germline gives CDR1 LNHDA, CDR2 SQIVND (reference sequence). V was clipped by 6 bases and J by 3 bases, with 18 bases between them. The CDR3 has 16 amino acids.